These 31 T cell receptor beta chains share one sample of origin, sequenced in a study of OX40 agonist ivuxolimab in advanced cancers. The data were produced by immunoSEQ multiplex PCR, yet TCRdb's version contains in-frame clones alone and is incomplete. The sample has about 120,000 clones, over 75% seen once. Sequenced material: CD4+ or CD8+ T cells sorted from blood, taken in a trial of the OX40 agonist ivuxolimab. These receptors came from an adult with an advanced solid tumor such as melanoma, head and neck, liver or kidney cancer.

This clone has just one count. The chain joins TRBV4-3 to TRBJ1-5, with unresolved D. Germline CDR1 LGHNA, CDR2 YSLEER. CDR3 length: 13 residues. Trimming left V 0 bases short and J 7 bases short, with 7 bases between. CDR3 nucleotide sequence: TGCGCCAGCAGCCAAGATCAGGAACAGCCCCAGCATTTT. Amino acids: CASSQDQEQPQHF.

The CDR3 nucleotides read TGTGCCAGCAGTCGGACAGGGGCCAATCAGCCCCAGCATTTT. Protein product: CASSRTGANQPQHF. The chain recombines TRBV7-8 with TRBJ1-5; 9 nucleotides align to TRBD1. The CDR3 totals 14 residues. Trimming at V came to 6 bases and at J to 3 bases, leaving 3 bases not matched to a gene. Germline loops: CDR1 SGHVS, CDR2 FQNEAQ.

The gene calls are TRBV13 and TRBJ2-2, with D possibly being TRBD2 (7 bases). V was shortened by 5 bases and J by 5 bases, with 18 bases between the two germline ends. There are 16 residues in the CDR3. Germline V gene lookup returns CDR1 PRHDT and CDR2 FYEKMQ (reference sequence). The CDR3 spells CASSLSGGAGTGELFF. CDR3 nucleotide sequence: TGTGCCAGCAGCCTTTCTGGGGGGGCCGGAACCGGGGAGCTGTTTTTT.

The chain has TRBV6-5 and TRBJ2-3; tentatively, D is TRBD1 (5 bases). Trimming pared 8 bases from V and 3 bases from J, leaving 12 bases between. CDR3 length: 13 residues. Germline V gene data show CDR1 as MNHEY and CDR2 as SVGAGI. The CDR3 nucleotides read TGTGCCAGCTCCAGGGATGAAACAGATACGCAGTATTTT. Translating gives CASSRDETDTQYF.

V usage is TRBV6-5 and J usage is TRBJ2-7; 7 bases match TRBD1. J gave up 7 bases and V 8 bases, and 8 bases lay outside the gene matches. The CDR3 runs 12 residues. Germline V gene sequence: CDR1 MNHEY, CDR2 SVGAGI. CDR3 nucleotide sequence: TGTGCCAGCGACAGGGCGGTTCGGGAGCAGTACTTC. It specifies CASDRAVREQYF.

This clone occurred once. The chain carries TRBV9 and TRBJ2-2; no clear D. Germline V lookup: CDR1 SGDLS, CDR2 YYNGEE. V shed 2 bases and J shed 0 bases, with 11 bases lying between them. This CDR3 is built from 16 residues. This chain's CDR3 is CASSVSPESNTGELFF. DNA for the CDR3: TGTGCCAGCAGCGTCTCACCCGAGTCGAACACCGGGGAGCTGTTTTTT.

This rearrangement joins TRBV10-3 to TRBJ2-6; possibly TRBD2 for D (6 bases). V was pared by 8 bases and J by 2 bases, with 13 bases between. In germline, CDR1 is ENHRY, CDR2 SYGVKD. The CDR3 runs to 15 residues. The CDR3 DNA sequence: TGTGCCATCTGGGGAGGAAGGGCTGGGGCCAACGTCCTGACTTTC. Amino acid sequence: CAIWGGRAGANVLTF.

This chain joins TRBV10-3 and TRBJ1-6; D is unresolved. Germline V gene sequence: CDR1 ENHRY, CDR2 SYGVKD. The ends were cut back, 1 base at V and 9 bases at J, with 13 bases in the middle. The CDR3 loop spans 15 amino acids. The CDR3 DNA reads TGTGCCATCAGTGAGTTTGGCTTGTCCTCTTCACCCCTCCACTTT. Its translation: CAISEFGLSSSPLHF.

The rearrangement uses TRBV5-1 and TRBJ2-2; no reliable D call. V was trimmed by 0 bases and J by 1 base, leaving 10 bases between them. CDR1 and CDR2 from the germline V gene are SGHRS and YFSETQ. The CDR3 loop spans 16 amino acids. CDR3 sequence: CASSLGWTGNTGELFF. The CDR3 DNA reads TGCGCCAGCAGCTTGGGTTGGACGGGGAACACCGGGGAGCTGTTTTTT.

The V gene is TRBV7-9, the J gene TRBJ1-2; D is uncertain. Trimming stripped 1 base from V and 6 bases from J, with 9 bases between. Germline V gene lookup returns CDR1 SEHNR and CDR2 FQNEAQ (reference sequence). CDR3 length equals 13 residues. This CDR3 is CASSLGEADGYTF. CDR3 DNA sequence: TGTGCCAGCAGCTTAGGGGAGGCCGATGGCTACACCTTC. The variable domain in full, with the rest retrieved from reference TRBV7-9 and TRBJ1-2, is DTGVSQNPRHKITKRGQNVTFRCDPISEHNRLYWYRQTLGQGPEFLTYFQNEAQLEKSRLLSDRFSAERPKGSFSTLEIQRTEQGDSAMYLCASSLGEADGYTFGSGTRLTVV.

The V and J genes are TRBV10-3 and TRBJ1-6; 8 bases map to TRBD1. The CDR3 totals 14 residues. Looked up from germline, CDR1 is ENHRY and CDR2 is SYGVKD. The V gene end was trimmed by 9 bases and the J gene end by 9 bases; junction bases not matched to a gene: 10. DNA of the CDR3: TGTGCCATTAACAGACAGGGGAAGGGTTCACCCCTCCACTTT. This codes for CAINRQGKGSPLHF.

The gene calls are TRBV30 and TRBJ2-7, with TRBD1 matching over 7 bases. V lost 0 bases to trimming and J lost 4 bases; unmatched junction nucleotides: 9. The CDR3 length is 15 residues. CDR1 is GTSNPN and CDR2 is SVGIG in the germline V gene (reference sequence). The CDR3 DNA is TGTGCCTGGAGTGTACTAGGGCAGGGGGTATACGAGCAGTACTTC. It codes for CAWSVLGQGVYEQYF.

The V and J genes are TRBV10-2 and TRBJ2-7; no definite D call. V was cut by 5 bases and J by 6 bases, with 17 bases left in between. CDR3 length equals 14 residues. Germline CDR1 reads WSHSY; CDR2 reads SAAADI. The CDR3 region is CASSLDPAKGEQYF. CDR3 DNA: TGCGCCAGCAGTTTGGACCCGGCTAAGGGCGAGCAGTACTTC.

V and J are TRBV19 and TRBJ2-1; D is possibly TRBD1 (6 bases). Trimming removed 6 bases from V and 8 bases from J, with 20 bases in between. The CDR3 contains 15 residues. CDR1 and CDR2 (germline): LNHDA, SQIVND (reference sequence). CDR3 loop: CASSGGAQGFYEQFF. As DNA, the CDR3 is TGTGCCAGTAGCGGTGGGGCTCAGGGGTTCTATGAGCAGTTCTTC.

The chain carries TRBV2 and TRBJ1-2; no definite D call. Trimming removed 2 bases from V and 3 bases from J, with 7 bases in between. The CDR3 consists of 13 residues. Germline CDR1 reads SNHLY; CDR2 reads FYNNEI. The CDR3 region is CASSETLDYGYTF. The CDR3 DNA reads as TGTGCCAGCAGTGAAACACTTGACTATGGCTACACCTTC.

This chain uses TRBV5-1 with TRBJ1-3, with D hard to call. CDR1 is SGHRS, CDR2 YFSETQ, per germline. The CDR3 contains 14 residues. The V end was cut by 4 bases, the J end by 4 bases, with 12 bases between. Written as DNA, the CDR3 is TGCGCCAGCAGCCTAGGACCCTCCGGAAACACCATATATTTT. Translation gives CASSLGPSGNTIYF.

This clone was detected once. The chain combines TRBV10-3 with TRBJ2-7, with D maybe TRBD1 (6 bases). The CDR3 covers 15 residues. Trimming cost V 3 bases and J 3 bases, with 15 bases left between them. The V gene's germline CDR1 is ENHRY and CDR2 SYGVKD. The CDR3 DNA reads TGTGCCATCAGTGACAAAGTCGACAGGTTCTACGAGCAGTACTTC. The encoded protein is CAISDKVDRFYEQYF.

The V and J genes are TRBV19 and TRBJ2-3; 11 bases are a match to TRBD2. The CDR3 length is 19 residues. Germline V lookup: CDR1 LNHDA, CDR2 SQIVND (reference sequence). The junction had 15 bases not matched to a gene; V was cut back by 7 bases and J by 0 bases. The CDR3 nucleotides read TGTGCCAGTACTAACCGAAACCAAAGGACTAGCGGGAGCACAGATACGCAGTATTTT. Its translation: CASTNRNQRTSGSTDTQYF. Looking up the rest from reference TRBV19 and TRBJ2-3 gives the full variable domain: DGGITQSPKYLFRKEGQNVTLSCEQNLNHDAMYWYRQDPGQGLRLIYYSQIVNDFQKGDIAEGYSVSREKKESFPLTVTSAQKNPTAFYLCASTNRNQRTSGSTDTQYFGPGTRLTVL.

V is TRBV28 and J is TRBJ2-1; D is undetermined. This CDR3 region has 15 residues. Germline V lookup: CDR1 MDHEN, CDR2 SYDVKM. The ends were cut back, 5 bases at V and 2 bases at J, with 13 bases in the middle. CDR3 in amino acids: CASSIIQRPYNEQFF. In DNA form, the CDR3 reads TGTGCCAGCAGTATCATCCAGCGTCCCTACAATGAGCAGTTCTTC. The variable domain in full, completed from reference TRBV28 and TRBJ2-1, reads DVKVTQSSRYLVKRTGEKVFLECVQDMDHENMFWYRQDPGLGLRLIYFSYDVKMKEKGDIPEGYSVSREKKERFSLILESASTNQTSMYLCASSIIQRPYNEQFFGPGTRLTVL.

This sequence joins TRBV7-2 and TRBJ2-6, with D possibly TRBD2 on 5 matching bases. The germline gives CDR1 SGHTA, CDR2 FQGNSA. The CDR3 is 18 amino acids. Trimming left V 8 bases short and J 4 bases short, with 24 bases between. The CDR3 bases are TGTGCCAGCCAGATTCCCGGGGTCCACCCGGGAGGGGCCAACGTCCTGACTTTC. This gives the protein CASQIPGVHPGGANVLTF.

The gene calls are TRBV19 and TRBJ2-5; D ambiguous. The ends were cut back, 4 bases at V and 0 bases at J, with 6 bases in the middle. There are 13 residues in the CDR3. Germline assignment: CDR1 LNHDA and CDR2 SQIVND (reference sequence). The CDR3 bases are TGTGCCAGTAGTAGAGGCAACCAAGAGACCCAGTACTTC. Translation gives CASSRGNQETQYF.

This clone was counted a single time. The rearrangement uses TRBV10-1 and TRBJ2-2, with 7 bases aligning to TRBD1. With V trimmed by 6 bases and J by 6 bases, 4 bases remained unmatched. The CDR3 is 13 amino acids. Germline V gene sequence: CDR1 WNHNN, CDR2 SYGVQD (reference sequence). The CDR3 DNA follows: TGCGCCAGCAGCATCCAGGGGGCCGGGGAGCTGTTTTTT. Translating gives CASSIQGAGELFF.

The chain combines TRBV19 with TRBJ1-1; 9 nucleotides align to TRBD1. The CDR3 contains 15 residues. After removal of 10 bases from V and 3 bases from J, the junction contained 12 bases not matched to a gene. From germline, CDR1 is LNHDA and CDR2 SQIVND (reference sequence). DNA for the CDR3: TGTGCCATCAGAAAACGGGGGACAGGGTACACTGAAGCTTTCTTT. It yields the protein CAIRKRGTGYTEAFF. Filled out from reference TRBV19 and TRBJ1-1, the complete variable domain reads DGGITQSPKYLFRKEGQNVTLSCEQNLNHDAMYWYRQDPGQGLRLIYYSQIVNDFQKGDIAEGYSVSREKKESFPLTVTSAQKNPTAFYLCAIRKRGTGYTEAFFGQGTRLTVV.

This chain joins TRBV28 and TRBJ2-1, with 9 bases matching TRBD1. Germline V gives CDR1 MDHEN, CDR2 SYDVKM. This CDR3 spans 15 amino acids. V shed 5 bases, J shed 10 bases, and the junction held 12 bases outside the gene matches. The CDR3 nucleotides are TGTGCCAGCAGTCCCACCGGGACAGGGAAAAGGGAGCAGTTCTTC. Translation gives CASSPTGTGKREQFF.

The DNA of the CDR3 is TGTGCCAGCAGTGACGAGGGGTCCTATGGCTACACCTTC. This codes for CASSDEGSYGYTF. The chain combines TRBV6-4 with TRBJ1-2; possibly TRBD1 for D (5 bases). This CDR3 has 13 amino acids. Between the trimmed V and J ends, which lost 2 bases and 4 bases, there was a span of 8 bases. Per the germline V gene, CDR1 is MRHNA and CDR2 is SNTAGT.

CDR3 protein: CASSLGVSATNYGYTF. The DNA for the CDR3 is TGTGCCAGCAGCTTAGGTGTTTCGGCTACTAACTATGGCTACACCTTC. The chain combines TRBV7-9 with TRBJ1-2, with D unclear. The CDR3 covers 16 residues. V was shortened by 1 base and J by 0 bases, with 12 bases between the two germline ends. Germline V gene data show CDR1 as SEHNR and CDR2 as FQNEAQ (reference sequence). Variable domain in full (rest from reference TRBV7-9 and TRBJ1-2): DTGVSQNPRHKITKRGQNVTFRCDPISEHNRLYWYRQTLGQGPEFLTYFQNEAQLEKSRLLSDRFSAERPKGSFSTLEIQRTEQGDSAMYLCASSLGVSATNYGYTFGSGTRLTVV.

The V gene is TRBV27, the J gene TRBJ2-1; D remains unclear. Germline CDR1 is MNHEY and CDR2 is SMNVEV (reference sequence). This CDR3 contains 12 residues. V dropped 6 bases and J dropped 5 bases, with 8 bases sitting between them. Written as DNA, the CDR3 is TGTGCCAGCAGACGACAAAACAATGAGCAGTTCTTC. Its translation is CASRRQNNEQFF.

Only a few counts were recorded for this clone. The chain combines TRBV11-2 with TRBJ2-3; D gene uncertain. This CDR3 is built from 12 residues. V was shortened by 1 base and J by 4 bases, with 3 bases between the two germline ends. Germline-derived CDR1 and CDR2 are SGHAT and FQNNGV. The CDR3 coding sequence is TGTGCCAGCAGCTTAGCCGCAGATACGCAGTATTTT. Translating gives CASSLAADTQYF.

The chain joins TRBV21-1 to TRBJ2-7; TRBD1 is taken as the D call from the table, unchecked against the DNA. TRBV21-1 constitutes a pseudogene. The CDR3 is made up of 16 amino acids. CDR3 residues: CASSTRPGEGFYEQYF. For the CDR3, the DNA is TGTGCCAGCAGCACCCGGCCAGGGGAAGGATTCTACGAGCAGTACTTC.

The chain has TRBV9 and TRBJ1-4, with D perhaps TRBD1 (6 bases). Germline CDR1 and CDR2: SGDLS and YYNGEE. This CDR3 contains 15 residues. V was clipped by 4 bases and J by 8 bases, with 18 bases between them. CDR3 in DNA: TGTGCCAGCAGCTCGGGTTTAGGGGGGGCCGAAAAACTGTTTTTT. Its translation: CASSSGLGGAEKLFF.

This chain joins TRBV18 and TRBJ2-5, with TRBD1 identical over 10 bases. CDR1 KGHSH and CDR2 LQKENI come from the germline V gene. V trimming: 0 bases; J trimming: 4 bases; junction bases outside the gene matches: 5. The CDR3 length is 16 residues. This chain's CDR3 is CASSPPKTGGPETQYF. In DNA, the CDR3 is TGTGCCAGCTCACCACCGAAGACAGGGGGCCCAGAGACCCAGTACTTC.